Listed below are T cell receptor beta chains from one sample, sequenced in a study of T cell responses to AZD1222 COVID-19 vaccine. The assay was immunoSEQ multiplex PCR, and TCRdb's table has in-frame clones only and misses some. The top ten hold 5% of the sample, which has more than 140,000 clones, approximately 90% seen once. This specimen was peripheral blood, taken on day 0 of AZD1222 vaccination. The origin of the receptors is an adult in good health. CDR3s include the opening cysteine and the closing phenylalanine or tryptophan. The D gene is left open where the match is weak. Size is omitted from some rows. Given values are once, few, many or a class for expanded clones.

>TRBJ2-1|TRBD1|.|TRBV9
TGTGCCAGCAGCGTAGGACAGGGGGCGCTCAATGAGCAGTTCTTC
CASSVGQGALNEQFF
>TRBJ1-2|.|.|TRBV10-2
TGCGCCAGCAGTGAGTACAGCAGCTATGGCTACACCTTC
CASSEYSSYGYTF
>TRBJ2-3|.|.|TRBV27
TGTGCCTCGCGGAGGGCCGGGGGCGCAGATACGCAGTATTTT
CASRRAGGADTQYF
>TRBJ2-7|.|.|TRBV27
TGTGCCAGCAGTTTAGGCACCTCCTACGAGCAGTACTTC
CASSLGTSYEQYF
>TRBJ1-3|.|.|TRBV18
TGTGCCAGCTCACCCCAGTCTGGAAACACCATATATTTT
CASSPQSGNTIYF
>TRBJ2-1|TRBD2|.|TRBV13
TGTGCCAGCAGCGCAAGCGGGGGGGGCTCCTACAATGAGCAGTTCTTC
CASSASGGGSYNEQFF
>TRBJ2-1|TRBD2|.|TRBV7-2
TGTGCCAGCAGCTTAGGTAGCGGGAGCTCCTACAATGAGCAGTTCTTC
CASSLGSGSSYNEQFF
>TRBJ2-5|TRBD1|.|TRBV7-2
TGTGCCAGCAGCTTAAGGGACAGAATCCAAGAGACCCAGTACTTC
CASSLRDRIQETQYF
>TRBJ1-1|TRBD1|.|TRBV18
TGTGCCAGCTCACCCGTCCCGGGACAGGGGGCTGAAGCTTTCTTT
CASSPVPGQGAEAFF
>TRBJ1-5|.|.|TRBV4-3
TGCGCCAGCAGCCGTATGTGGGGGTCGTCCTCCCGATATCAGCCCCAGCATTTT
CASSRMWGSSSRYQPQHF
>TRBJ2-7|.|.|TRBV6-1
TGTGCCAGCAGTGAAATTGGGACCCCTAAGCAGTACTTC
CASSEIGTPKQYF
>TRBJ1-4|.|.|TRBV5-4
TGTGCCAGCAGCTTGACAGGGTTGGGGGATAATGAAAAACTGTTTTTT
CASSLTGLGDNEKLFF
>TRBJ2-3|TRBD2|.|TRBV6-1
TGTGCCAGCAGTGACCCCGGACTAGCCACAAGCACAGATACGCAGTATTTT
CASSDPGLATSTDTQYF
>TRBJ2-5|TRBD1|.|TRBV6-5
TGTGCCAGCAGTTTTGGACAGGGGCAGTCGGAGACCCAGTACTTC
CASSFGQGQSETQYF
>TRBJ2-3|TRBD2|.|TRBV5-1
TGCGCCAGCAGCCACTCGGGCGGCGGGAGGGGCACAGATACGCAGTATTTT
CASSHSGGGRGTDTQYF
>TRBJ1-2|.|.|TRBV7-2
TGTGCCAGCTGCGAAGTACAGAGGACGGTGGATGGCTACACCTTC
CASCEVQRTVDGYTF
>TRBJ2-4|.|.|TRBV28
TGTGCCAGCAGTTTGGCTGAGGGCGGGGCCCCGACCAAAAACATTCAGTACTTC
CASSLAEGGAPTKNIQYF
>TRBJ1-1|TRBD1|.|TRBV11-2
TGTGCCAGCAGCTACACCGGGACAGCCAACACTGAAGCTTTCTTT
CASSYTGTANTEAFF
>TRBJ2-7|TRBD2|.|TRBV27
TGTGCCAGCAGCTTCCGATTGACTAGCGGGAGATCCGAGCAGTACTTC
CASSFRLTSGRSEQYF
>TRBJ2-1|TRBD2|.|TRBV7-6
TGTGCCAGCAGCCTTGCTAGCGGGAGTGCCTACAATGAGCAGTTCTTC
CASSLASGSAYNEQFF
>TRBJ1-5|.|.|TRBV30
TGTGCCTGGGGCCGGGGGGTCAATCAGCCCCAGCATTTT
CAWGRGVNQPQHF
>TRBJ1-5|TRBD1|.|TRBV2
TGTGCCAGCAGTCCAGACAGGGGGAATCAGCCCCAGCATTTT
CASSPDRGNQPQHF
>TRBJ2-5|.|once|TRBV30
TGTGCCTGGACCCGAATCCAAGAGACCCAGTACTTC
CAWTRIQETQYF
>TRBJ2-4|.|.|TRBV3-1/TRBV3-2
TGTGCCAGCAGCCTCGCCTCGGCCAAAAACATTCAGTACTTC
CASSLASAKNIQYF
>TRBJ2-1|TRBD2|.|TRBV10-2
TGCGCCAGCAGGACTAGCGGGAGGAGGGTTGAGCAGTTCTTC
CASRTSGRRVEQFF
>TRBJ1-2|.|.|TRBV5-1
TGCGCCAGCAGCTTGGGCGGGGGCGAGGACTATGGCTACACCTTC
CASSLGGGEDYGYTF
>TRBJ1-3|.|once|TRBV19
TGTGCCAGTAAAACAGGGGGAAACACCATATATTTT
CASKTGGNTIYF
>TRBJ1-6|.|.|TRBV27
TGTGCCAGCAGCCCAATCTGGGGGGGTAGGGCCTATAATTCACCCCTCCACTTT
CASSPIWGGRAYNSPLHF
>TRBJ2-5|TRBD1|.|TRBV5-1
TGCGCCAGCAGCTTAACGGGACAGGGCCCCCAAGAGACCCAGTACTTC
CASSLTGQGPQETQYF
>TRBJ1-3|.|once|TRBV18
TGTGCCAGCTCACGGGCCTTAGGGGCCTCTGGAAACACCATATATTTT
CASSRALGASGNTIYF
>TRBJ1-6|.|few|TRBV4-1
TGCGCCAGCAGCCAAACCCTATTGACCAGATCACCCCTCCACTTT
CASSQTLLTRSPLHF
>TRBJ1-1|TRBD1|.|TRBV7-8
TGTGCCAGCAGCGAGGACAGGGGGCAGGACACTGAAGCTTTCTTT
CASSEDRGQDTEAFF
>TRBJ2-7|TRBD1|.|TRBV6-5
TGTGCCAGCCACTCCGGGACAGGGTTCGCCTACGAGCAGTACTTC
CASHSGTGFAYEQYF
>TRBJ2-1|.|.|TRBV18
TGTGCCAGCTCCCCGGGGGTTAGGGAACACAATGAGCAGTTCTTC
CASSPGVREHNEQFF
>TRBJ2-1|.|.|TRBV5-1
TGCGCCAGCAGCGGATTCCTCGAACGGGCTCACCTCTCCTACAATGAGCAGTTCTTC
CASSGFLERAHLSYNEQFF
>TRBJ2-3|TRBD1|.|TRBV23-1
TGCGCCAGCAGTCATACAGGGGGCGATTGCCACTGGCGGCCCCCCGGTACGCAGTATTTT
CASSHTGGDCHWRPPGTQYF
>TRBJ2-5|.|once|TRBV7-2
TGTGCCAGCAGCTCAAATAGGGGGGAAGAGACCCAGTACTTC
CASSSNRGEETQYF
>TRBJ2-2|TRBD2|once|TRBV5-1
TGCGCCAGCAGCGCGGGACTAGTGTCGAACACCGGGGAGCTGTTTTTT
CASSAGLVSNTGELFF
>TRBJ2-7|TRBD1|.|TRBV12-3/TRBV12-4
TGTGCCAGCAGTTTGGGGACAGCGAACGAGCAGTACTTC
CASSLGTANEQYF
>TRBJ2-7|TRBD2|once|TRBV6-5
TGTGCCAGCAGTTACGGTCCAGGCGGGGGCTACGAGCAGTACTTC
CASSYGPGGGYEQYF
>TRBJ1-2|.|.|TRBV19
TGTGCCAGTAGTATTTGGGCAGCCCAATCTGGGAGCTACACCTTC
CASSIWAAQSGSYTF
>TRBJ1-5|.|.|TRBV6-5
TGTGCCAGCAGCCCGGACGGGAATGGACGTCAGCCCCAGCATTTT
CASSPDGNGRQPQHF
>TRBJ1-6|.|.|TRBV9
TGTGCCAGCAGCGAACAGGGTAGGGGAGTTTCACCCCTCCACTTT
CASSEQGRGVSPLHF
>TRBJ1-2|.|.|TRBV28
TGTGCCAGCAGTCCCGCAGGCGCAAAGGGCTACACCTTC
CASSPAGAKGYTF
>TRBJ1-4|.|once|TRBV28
TGTGCCAGCAGTCTAGGACGGGGCCCCGAAAAACTGTTTTTT
CASSLGRGPEKLFF
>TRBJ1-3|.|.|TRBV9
TGTGCCAGCAGCGGTTCCCCAGGCGGAAACACCATATATTTT
CASSGSPGGNTIYF
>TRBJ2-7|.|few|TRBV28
TGTGCCAGCAGTTTATTCGGGGCAGCCATAACCTACGAGCAGTACTTC
CASSLFGAAITYEQYF
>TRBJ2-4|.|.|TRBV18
TGTGCCAGCTCACCATTGAGCAAAAACATTCAGTACTTC
CASSPLSKNIQYF
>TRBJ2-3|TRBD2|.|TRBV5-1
TGCGCCAGCAGCTTGGGCGGCGGGAGCGCAGATACGCAGTATTTT
CASSLGGGSADTQYF
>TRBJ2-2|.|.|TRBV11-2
TGTGCCAGCAGCTTAGTGATGGGGGGCACCGGGGAGCTGTTTTTT
CASSLVMGGTGELFF